This T cell receptor beta chain emerged from a study of spatial heterogeneity in lung cancer. The wider study: TCR and UMI combinations that were unique each appeared, on average, more than ten times in raw reads. Broader study findings: Resection blood, more than follow-up blood, showed ubiquitous expanded tumor TCRs.

The time point: sample taken at primary tumor resection. Unsorted whole RNA from tumor, nontumor lung or frozen PBMC underwent sequencing. More than 70 TRACERx patients with early, untreated non-small cell lung cancer donated samples. Turning to this clonotype: Antigen: not known. In a library made to pick up alpha chains, this beta chain is a stray read with a size that means little.

All TCR cDNA molecules were individually tagged with a unique molecular identifier. MiXCR was run by TCRdb on the 5' RACE reads, yielding one entry per CDR3 protein. The table records several thousand distinct CDR3 sequences, about 23% of them present only once. J gave up 0 bases and V 6 bases, and 7 bases lay outside the gene matches. This CDR3 has 16 amino acids. Germline V gene data show CDR1 as MDHEN and CDR2 as SYDVKM. The gene calls are TRBV28 and TRBJ2-4, with 8 bases lining up with TRBD1. The sequence was obtained from a female donor with early-stage non-small cell lung cancer. This specimen was PBMCs, taken at surgery. As DNA, the CDR3 is TGTGCCAGCAGCTCCATTGGACAGGGAGCCAAAAACATTCAGTACTTC. Translating gives CASSSIGQGAKNIQYF.